The clone carrying this T cell receptor beta chain was seen at least ten times. The entry originates in a study of regulatory T cells in long-lasting Graves disease. Indicated time point: newly diagnosed GD, antithyroid drugs for less than 3 months. PBMCs provided the RNA from which the TCR library was made. Library construction for TCR beta used iRepertoire HTBI primers and Arm-PCR of CDR3 regions. TCRdb analysed the multiplex PCR reads with MiXCR anew, one entry per CDR3 protein. Of 320,000 or so distinct CDR3 sequences listed, roughly 18% were seen once; the top ten hold more than 35%. This clonotype was obtained from a female donor with Graves disease. The sample in question was peripheral blood mononuclear cells (PBMCs), obtained at new diagnosis, from a patient treated with antithyroid drugs.

CDR3 sequence (DNA): TGTGCCATCTCCCCCGGGACTAGCGACTTCAATGAGCAGTTCTTC. It translates to CAISPGTSDFNEQFF. The V and J genes are TRBV6-2 or TRBV6-3 and TRBJ2-1; the match to TRBD2 covers 10 bases. CDR3 size: 15 residues. J gave up 6 bases and V 10 bases, and 12 bases lay outside the gene matches. Per the germline V gene, CDR1 is MNHEY and CDR2 is SVGEGT.